Shown below are 5 T cell receptor beta chains from a single sample sequenced in a study of T cell repertoires in cytomegalovirus infection. TCRdb used MiXCR to reprocess the reads, holding one entry per CDR3 protein. The sample includes around 750,000 distinct CDR3 sequences, about 30% seen only once; the top ten take roughly an eighth. Their cognate antigens are unknown. The specimen was cultured CD8+ T cells from PBMCs, collected from culture after CMV antigen stimulation. These receptors were taken from a human donor in good health (CMV status not recorded). Some clones in this sample may be carry-over from other donors' samples.

J is TRBJ2-3 and V is TRBV24-1, with 8 positions matching TRBD2. This CDR3 contains 15 residues. V was clipped by 7 bases and J by 5 bases; unmatched bases: 10. CDR1 is KGHDR and CDR2 is SFDVKD in the germline V gene. The chain's CDR3 is CATSPRRGEGDTQYF. CDR3 coding DNA: TGTGCCACCAGCCCACGGCGGGGGGAGGGAGATACGCAGTATTTT.

The chain uses TRBV12-5 and TRBJ2-5, with D uncertain. The CDR3 loop spans 13 amino acids. Trimming left V 2 bases short and J 1 base short, with 5 bases between. Germline CDR1 is LGHNT and CDR2 is FRNRAP. The CDR3 loop is CASGLHLQETQYF. The CDR3 nucleotides read TGTGCTAGTGGTTTGCACCTCCAAGAGACCCAGTACTTC.

The chain combines TRBV5-1 with TRBJ1-5; D possibly corresponds to TRBD1 (6 bases). V was clipped by 4 bases and J by 2 bases, with 13 bases between them. Germline V gene lookup returns CDR1 SGHRS and CDR2 YFSETQ. This CDR3 contains 15 residues. The CDR3 region is CASSGRDIGNQPQHF. CDR3 DNA sequence: TGCGCCAGCAGCGGCCGGGACATCGGCAATCAGCCCCAGCATTTT.

The chain has TRBV20-1 and TRBJ1-1; a weak D match, TRBD1 (5 bases). With 6 bases removed from V and 1 base from J, the gap between germline ends came to 9 bases. The length of the CDR3 is 12 residues. Per germline, CDR1 DFQATT and CDR2 SNEGSKA (reference sequence). The CDR3: CSAPRANTEAFF. CDR3 nucleotides: TGCAGTGCCCCCAGGGCGAACACTGAAGCTTTCTTT.

This clonotype turned up a few times. The chain links TRBV6-5 to TRBJ1-2; D unclear. CDR3 length equals 14 residues. In germline, CDR1 is MNHEY, CDR2 SVGAGI. The V end was cut by 0 bases, the J end by 5 bases, with 10 bases between. CDR3 in DNA: TGTGCCAGCAGTTACTCTTGGGTTGGATATGGCTACACCTTC. Translation gives CASSYSWVGYGYTF.